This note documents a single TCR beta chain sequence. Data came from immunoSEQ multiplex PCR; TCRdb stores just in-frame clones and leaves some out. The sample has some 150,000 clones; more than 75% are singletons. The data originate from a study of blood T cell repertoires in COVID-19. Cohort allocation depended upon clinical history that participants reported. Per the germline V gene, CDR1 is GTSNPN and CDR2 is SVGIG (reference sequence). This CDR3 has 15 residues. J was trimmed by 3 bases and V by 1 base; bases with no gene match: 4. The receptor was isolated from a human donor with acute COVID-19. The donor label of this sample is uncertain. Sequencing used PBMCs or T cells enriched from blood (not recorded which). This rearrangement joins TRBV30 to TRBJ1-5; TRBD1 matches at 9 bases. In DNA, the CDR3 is TGTGCCTGGAGTGGACAGGGGGAGTACAATCAGCCCCAGCATTTT. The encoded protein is CAWSGQGEYNQPQHF.